This TCR beta chain was obtained from a study of graft-versus-host responses after intestinal transplantation. Study at large: Multivisceral, liver-intestinal, or isolated intestinal transplants were performed in recipients. For approximately three years after anti-thymocyte globulin induction, all recipients took tacrolimus and steroids. Whole-study results and caveats: Among recipient marrow samples, GvH clones were found; some appeared first in ileum or blood. Peak circulating GvH clone levels were associated with early post-transplant HvG declines.

V lost 3 bases, J lost 2 bases, and 4 bases stayed unmatched. The CDR3 is made up of 14 amino acids. In germline, CDR1 is KGHSH, CDR2 LQKENI. Here immunoSEQ multiplex PCR was the method, and the copy in TCRdb shows in-frame clones only, minus some. The sample includes about 120,000 clones, 90% to 95% of them seen just once. As for this clone: Its antigen is unidentified.

The receptor was derived from a human donor who received an intestinal transplant. This specimen was unstimulated CD4+ T cells sorted from spleen or lymph node cells, taken before intestinal transplant. This rearrangement joins TRBV18 to TRBJ2-7; 7 positions match TRBD2. This chain's CDR3 is CASSPGGGAYEQYF. The DNA of the CDR3 is TGTGCCAGCTCACCGGGGGGGGGAGCCTACGAGCAGTACTTC.